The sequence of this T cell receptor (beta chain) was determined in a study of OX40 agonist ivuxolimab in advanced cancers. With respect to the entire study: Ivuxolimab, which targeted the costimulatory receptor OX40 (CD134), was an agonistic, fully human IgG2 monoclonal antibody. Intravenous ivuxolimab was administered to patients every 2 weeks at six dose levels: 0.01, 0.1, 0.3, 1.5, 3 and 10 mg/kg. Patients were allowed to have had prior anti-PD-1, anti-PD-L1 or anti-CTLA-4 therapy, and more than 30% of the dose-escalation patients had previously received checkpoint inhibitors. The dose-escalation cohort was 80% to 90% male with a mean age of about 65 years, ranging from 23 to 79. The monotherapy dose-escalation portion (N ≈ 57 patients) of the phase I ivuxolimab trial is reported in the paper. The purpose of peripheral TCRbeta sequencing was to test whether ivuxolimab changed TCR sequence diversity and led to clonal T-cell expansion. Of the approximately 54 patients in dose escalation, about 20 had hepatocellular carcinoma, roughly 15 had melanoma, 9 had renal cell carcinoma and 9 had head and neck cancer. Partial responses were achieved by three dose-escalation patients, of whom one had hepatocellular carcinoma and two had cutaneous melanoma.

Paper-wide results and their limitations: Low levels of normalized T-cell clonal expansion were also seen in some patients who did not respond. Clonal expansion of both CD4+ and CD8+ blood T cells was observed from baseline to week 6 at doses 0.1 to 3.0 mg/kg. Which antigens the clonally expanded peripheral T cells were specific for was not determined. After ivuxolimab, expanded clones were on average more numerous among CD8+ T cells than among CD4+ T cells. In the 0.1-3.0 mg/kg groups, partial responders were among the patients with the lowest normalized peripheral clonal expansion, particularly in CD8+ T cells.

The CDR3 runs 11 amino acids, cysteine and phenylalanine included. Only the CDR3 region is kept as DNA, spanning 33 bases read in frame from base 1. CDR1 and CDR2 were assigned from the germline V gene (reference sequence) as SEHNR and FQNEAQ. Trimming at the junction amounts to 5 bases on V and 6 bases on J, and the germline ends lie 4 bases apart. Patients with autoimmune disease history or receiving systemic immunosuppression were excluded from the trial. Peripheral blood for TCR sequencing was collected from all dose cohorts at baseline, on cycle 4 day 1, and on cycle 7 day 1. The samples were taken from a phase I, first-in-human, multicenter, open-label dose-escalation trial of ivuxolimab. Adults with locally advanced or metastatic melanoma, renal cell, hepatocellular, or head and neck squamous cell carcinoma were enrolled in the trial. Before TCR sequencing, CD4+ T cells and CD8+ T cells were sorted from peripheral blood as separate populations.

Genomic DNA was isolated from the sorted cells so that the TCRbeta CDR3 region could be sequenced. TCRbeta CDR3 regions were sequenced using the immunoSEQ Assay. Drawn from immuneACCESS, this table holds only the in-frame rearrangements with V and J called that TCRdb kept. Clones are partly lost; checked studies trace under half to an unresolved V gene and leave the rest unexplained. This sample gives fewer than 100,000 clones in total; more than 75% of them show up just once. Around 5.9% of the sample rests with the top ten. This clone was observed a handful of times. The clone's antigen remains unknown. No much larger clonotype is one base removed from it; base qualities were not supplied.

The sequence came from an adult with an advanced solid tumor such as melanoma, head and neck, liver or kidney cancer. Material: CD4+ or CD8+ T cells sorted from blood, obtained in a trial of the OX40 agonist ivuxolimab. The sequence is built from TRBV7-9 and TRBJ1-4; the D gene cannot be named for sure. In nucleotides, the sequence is TGTGCCAGCAGCCTCGATGAAAAACTGTTTTTT. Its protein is CASSLDEKLFF. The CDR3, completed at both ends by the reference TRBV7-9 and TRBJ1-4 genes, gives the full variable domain DTGVSQNPRHKITKRGQNVTFRCDPISEHNRLYWYRQTLGQGPEFLTYFQNEAQLEKSRLLSDRFSAERPKGSFSTLEIQRTEQGDSAMYLCASSLDEKLFFGSGTQLSVL.